This T cell receptor (beta chain) stems from a study of OX40 agonist ivuxolimab in advanced cancers. Across the whole study: Ivuxolimab, an agonist antibody against OX40 (CD134), was given to patients.

Germline loops: CDR1 MNHNS, CDR2 SASEGT. Losses at the gene ends were 4 bases for V and 4 bases for J; bases not matched to a gene: 2. This CDR3 region has 16 residues. The table came from immunoSEQ multiplex PCR; TCRdb's copy has only in-frame clones and leaves some out. The sample carries fewer than 60,000 clones, almost 80% recorded once. This receptor was obtained from an adult with an advanced solid tumor such as melanoma, head and neck, liver or kidney cancer. The V call is TRBV6-1, the J call TRBJ2-6, with TRBD1 matching 12 bases. Sequenced here: CD4+ or CD8+ T cells sorted from blood, sampled in a trial of the OX40 agonist ivuxolimab. The CDR3 reads CASSGDRGRGANVLTF. For the CDR3, the DNA is TGTGCCAGCAGTGGGGACAGGGGGCGCGGGGCCAACGTCCTGACTTTC.